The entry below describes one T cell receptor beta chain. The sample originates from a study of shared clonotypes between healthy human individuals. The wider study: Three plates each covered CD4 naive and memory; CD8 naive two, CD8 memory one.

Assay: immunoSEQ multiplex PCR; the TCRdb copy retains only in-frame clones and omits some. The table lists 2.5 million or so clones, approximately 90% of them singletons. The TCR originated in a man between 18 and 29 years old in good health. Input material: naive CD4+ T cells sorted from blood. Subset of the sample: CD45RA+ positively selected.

CDR3 DNA: TGCGCCAGCAGCCGGACAGGGGACACCGGGGAGCTGTTTTTT. Its protein product is CASSRTGDTGELFF. The chain couples TRBV4-1 to TRBJ2-2; 9 bases agree with TRBD1. The CDR3 runs to 14 residues. Germline CDR1 MGHRA, CDR2 YSYEKL. The ends lost 4 bases at V and 3 bases at J; junction bases unmatched: 0.